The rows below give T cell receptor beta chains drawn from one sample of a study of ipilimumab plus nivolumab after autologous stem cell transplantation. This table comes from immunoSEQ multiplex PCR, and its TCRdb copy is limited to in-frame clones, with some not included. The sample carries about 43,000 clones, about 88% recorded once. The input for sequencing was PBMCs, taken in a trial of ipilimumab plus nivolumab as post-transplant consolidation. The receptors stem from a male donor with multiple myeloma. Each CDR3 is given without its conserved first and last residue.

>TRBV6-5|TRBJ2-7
ASTPTGPELEQY
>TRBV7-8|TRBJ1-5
ASSLGGQPQH
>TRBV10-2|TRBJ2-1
ASKVDNSYNEQF
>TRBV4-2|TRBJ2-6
ASSQDWASGRANWANVLT
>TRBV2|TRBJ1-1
ASTRLGGNTEAF
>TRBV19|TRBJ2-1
ASSIAGQWTNSYNEQF
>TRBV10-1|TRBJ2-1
ASSESRGTVAHNEQF
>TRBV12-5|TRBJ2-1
ASALGGPPNNEQF
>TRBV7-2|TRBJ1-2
ASSWPGQAYGYT
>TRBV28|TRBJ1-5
AGGTGVNQPQH
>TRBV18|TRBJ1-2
ASSLGQGASGYT
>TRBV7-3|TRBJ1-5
ASSLTNNQPQH
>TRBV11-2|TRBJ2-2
ASSPGLGGNTGELF
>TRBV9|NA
ASSVEAQSGYEQY
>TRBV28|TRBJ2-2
ASSRYSGFVGELF
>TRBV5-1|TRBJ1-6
ASSAGTAYNSPLH
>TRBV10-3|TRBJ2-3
AISESTRESTQY
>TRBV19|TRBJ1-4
ASSMEGATNEKLF
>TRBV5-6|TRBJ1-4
ASSPTGERLGEKLF
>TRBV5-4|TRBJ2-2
ASSLGSVNRGELF
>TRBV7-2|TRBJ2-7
ASSLGFRAGGKGEQY
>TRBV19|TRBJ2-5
ASSVGQVGGTQY
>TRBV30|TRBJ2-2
ALDRSNTGELF
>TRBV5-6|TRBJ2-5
ASSLAGVETQY
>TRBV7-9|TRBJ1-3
ASNYEPSGNTIY
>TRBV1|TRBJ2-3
TSSLAGADTQY
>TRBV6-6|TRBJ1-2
ASRKGRGNYGYT
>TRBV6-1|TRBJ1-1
ASSPQTNTEAF
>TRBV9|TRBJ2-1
ATSPGQGYNEQF
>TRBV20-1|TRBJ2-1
SARADNEQF
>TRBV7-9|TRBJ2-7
ASSLVGAGNYEQY
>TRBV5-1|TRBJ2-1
ASSRDPLAGGYNEQF
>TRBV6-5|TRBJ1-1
ASRTTANTEAF
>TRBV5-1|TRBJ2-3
ASSLVADSTDTQY
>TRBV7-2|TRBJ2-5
ASSLAVAEETQY
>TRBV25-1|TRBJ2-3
ASSESITGTDTQY
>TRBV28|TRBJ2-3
ASSLLGVNLDTQY
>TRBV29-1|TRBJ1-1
SVTLSWGAAMNTEAF
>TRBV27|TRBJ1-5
ASSSQGREGLYSNQPQH
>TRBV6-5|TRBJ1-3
ASSYSGSSGNTIY
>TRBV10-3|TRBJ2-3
AISESSATTDTQY
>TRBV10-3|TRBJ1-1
AISEGVTEAF
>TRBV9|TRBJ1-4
ASSVSSGTDNEKLF
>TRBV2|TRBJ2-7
ASRLRGLGALEQY
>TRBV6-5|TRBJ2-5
ASTPTGPELEQY
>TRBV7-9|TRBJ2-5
ASSLLRLVRETQY
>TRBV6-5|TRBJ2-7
ASSIQGYEQY
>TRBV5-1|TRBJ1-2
ASSFKGADGYT
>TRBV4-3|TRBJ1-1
ASSQDGLYSAF
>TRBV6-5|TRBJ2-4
ASSSGTGTNIQY
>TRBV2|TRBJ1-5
ASRADNQPQH